The clone carrying this T cell receptor beta chain was recorded only once. The germline CDR1 and CDR2 sequences are LGHDT and YNNKEL (reference sequence). V was pared by 5 bases and J by 1 base, with 8 bases between. This CDR3 region has 14 residues. Profiling relied on immunoSEQ multiplex PCR, and the TCRdb table lists in-frame clones only, not all of them. The table includes about 360,000 clones, 75% to 90% detected once. The sample belongs to a study of blood T cell repertoires in COVID-19. The source of this sequence is a woman aged 60 to 75 with COVID-19, enrolled during active disease. V and J are TRBV3-1 (or the pseudogene TRBV3-2) and TRBJ1-4; D uncertain. Sample: peripheral blood. CDR3 DNA sequence: TGTGCCAGCAGCTTCGAGAGAACTAATGAAAAACTGTTTTTT. Residues: CASSFERTNEKLFF.